These 32 T cell receptor beta chains were all obtained from the same sample, sequenced in a study of T cells in localized non-small cell lung cancer. Repertoires were generated with immunoSEQ multiplex PCR, while TCRdb's copy carries only in-frame clones and drops some. The data show 1,200 or so clones, approximately 25% seen once. The sample in question was normal lung tissue next to the tumor, obtained before any cancer treatment. These receptors were taken from a male donor older than 55 with stage I lung adenocarcinoma.

This clone has only a few counts. This sequence joins TRBV23-1 and TRBJ1-3, with D tentatively TRBD1 (5 bases). TRBV23-1 is filed as an ORF, its function uncertain. CDR3 length: 17 amino acids. The germline V and J ends were trimmed by 6 bases and 0 bases, with 18 bases remaining between them. The CDR3 DNA reads TGCGCCAGCAGCCAAGATTGGGGGGGGATCTCTGGAAACACCATATATTTT. Its translation is CASSQDWGGISGNTIYF.

The gene calls are TRBV28 and TRBJ2-7; the D call may be TRBD1 or TRBD2 (5 bases each). With 5 bases removed from V and 2 bases from J, the gap between germline ends came to 13 bases. This CDR3 has 14 amino acids. The germline gives CDR1 MDHEN, CDR2 SYDVKM. DNA of the CDR3: TGTGCCAGCAGTGAGGGACGGACACCCTACGAGCAGTACTTC. This encodes CASSEGRTPYEQYF.

This clone came up a few times. V gene TRBV6-8 combines with J gene TRBJ2-2; TRBD2 matches at 12 bases. Germline V gene sequence: CDR1 MNHGY, CDR2 SAAAGT. The CDR3 length is 15 residues. V lost 4 bases to trimming and J lost 5 bases; unmatched junction nucleotides: 2. CDR3 coding DNA: TGTGCCAGCAGTTCGCTAGCGGGAGGGACCGGGGAGCTGTTTTTT. As protein: CASSSLAGGTGELFF.

By sample fraction, this clone is large (0.1 to 1%). The chain couples TRBV18 to TRBJ2-1; 8 bases agree with TRBD1. The CDR3 is made up of 15 amino acids. With V trimmed by 0 bases and J by 5 bases, 3 bases remained unmatched. The germline V gene encodes CDR1 KGHSH and CDR2 LQKENI. The CDR3 bases are TGTGCCAGCTCACCACCCTGGACAGGGAACAATGAGCAGTTCTTC. It is translated as CASSPPWTGNNEQFF.

The J gene is TRBJ2-2, the V gene TRBV11-3; D assignment may be TRBD1 or TRBD2 (6 bases each). V lost 6 bases and J 6 bases, leaving 17 bases between the germline ends. Germline V lookup: CDR1 SGHNT, CDR2 YENEEA. The CDR3 runs 15 residues. The CDR3 nucleotides read TGTGCCAGCAGGCCACAGGGACTGGGGGCCGGGGAGCTGTTTTTT. It is translated as CASRPQGLGAGELFF.

The genes are TRBV9 and TRBJ1-1, with D unresolved. Germline CDR1 and CDR2: SGDLS and YYNGEE. The CDR3 contains 14 residues. V was cut by 6 bases and J by 0 bases, with 12 bases left in between. CDR3: CASKERTVNTEAFF. The CDR3 nucleotides are TGTGCCAGCAAGGAGAGGACGGTGAACACTGAAGCTTTCTTT.

The chain couples TRBV18 to TRBJ2-3; D may be TRBD1 or TRBD2 (5 bases each). V was trimmed by 6 bases and J by 0 bases, leaving 22 bases between them. Per germline, CDR1 KGHSH and CDR2 LQKENI. There are 18 residues in the CDR3. The CDR3 reads CASSIQAGADTSTDTQYF. CDR3 nucleotide sequence: TGTGCCAGCTCCATACAGGCCGGAGCGGATACTAGCACAGATACGCAGTATTTT.

The chain couples TRBV14 to TRBJ2-5; 15 bases are shared with TRBD2. Germline loops: CDR1 SGHDN, CDR2 FVKESK. After removal of 3 bases from V and 11 bases from J, the junction contained 7 bases not matched to a gene. This CDR3 comprises 15 residues. CDR3 in amino acids: CASSQGLAGGLTQYF. CDR3 in DNA: TGTGCCAGCAGCCAGGGACTAGCGGGGGGCCTGACACAGTACTTC.

V gene TRBV9 combines with J gene TRBJ1-2, with a weak D call TRBD1 (6 bases). Trimming removed 5 bases at V and 3 bases at J, with 20 bases between. The CDR3 covers 16 residues. CDR1 is SGDLS, CDR2 YYNGEE, per germline. CDR3: CASRLLGGNLDYGYTF. The CDR3 coding sequence is TGTGCCAGCAGACTCCTAGGGGGAAACCTGGACTATGGCTACACCTTC.

This chain joins TRBV18 and TRBJ2-7; 10 bases fit TRBD1. The CDR3 covers 14 residues. V gave up 3 bases and J gave up 7 bases; unmatched junction bases: 6. Germline V gene sequence: CDR1 KGHSH, CDR2 LQKENI. The CDR3 spells CASSPSGQGREQYF. CDR3 sequence (DNA): TGTGCCAGCTCACCTTCGGGACAGGGGAGGGAGCAGTACTTC.

Only a few counts were recorded for this clone. The chain combines TRBV19 with TRBJ2-2; D call uncertain. Germline V gene sequence: CDR1 LNHDA, CDR2 SQIVND (reference sequence). Trimming cost V 5 bases and J 0 bases, with 10 bases left between them. The CDR3 sequence is 15 residues long. CDR3: CASSPYSANTGELFF. For the CDR3, the DNA is TGTGCCAGTAGTCCTTACTCCGCGAACACCGGGGAGCTGTTTTTT.

This clone has a handful of counts. The V gene is TRBV28, the J gene TRBJ2-5, with 10 bases fitting TRBD2. This CDR3 contains 14 residues. Germline V CDR1 and CDR2: MDHEN, SYDVKM. V lost 7 bases to trimming and J lost 8 bases; unmatched junction nucleotides: 10. In DNA, the CDR3 is TGTGCCAGCAAACGGCTAGCGGGGGCCGGAACCCAGTACTTC. This codes for CASKRLAGAGTQYF.

The rearrangement links TRBV18 to TRBJ2-2; tentatively, D is TRBD1 or TRBD2 (5 bases each). V was pared by 6 bases and J by 4 bases, with 21 bases between. This CDR3 contains 17 residues. CDR1 is KGHSH and CDR2 is LQKENI in the germline V gene. The CDR3 DNA sequence: TGTGCCAGCTCCCCCGCCGAGGGGAAGCGTATCACCGGGGAGCTGTTTTTT. Its protein product is CASSPAEGKRITGELFF.

The CDR3 DNA is TGCAGCGTTGAGGGAACAGGCCGCAACGAGCAGTACTTC. As protein: CSVEGTGRNEQYF. V gene TRBV29-1 combines with J gene TRBJ2-7; tentatively, D is TRBD1 (5 bases). Germline lookup yields CDR1 SQVTM and CDR2 ANQGSEA. CDR3 length: 13 residues. V dropped 3 bases and J dropped 5 bases, with 14 bases sitting between them.

This clone was observed a handful of times. The chain couples TRBV4-1 to TRBJ1-2; 10 nucleotides agree with TRBD1. The junction had 4 bases not matched to a gene; V was cut back by 2 bases and J by 4 bases. The CDR3 loop spans 15 amino acids. The V gene's germline CDR1 is MGHRA and CDR2 YSYEKL. CDR3 nucleotide sequence: TGCGCCAGCAGCCAATCCGGGACAGGGGTCTATGGCTACACCTTC. It yields the protein CASSQSGTGVYGYTF.

The V call is TRBV5-1, the J call TRBJ1-2; D possibly corresponds to TRBD1 (6 bases). Trimming stripped 4 bases from V and 4 bases from J, with 17 bases between. CDR1 SGHRS and CDR2 YFSETQ come from the germline V gene. The CDR3 has 15 amino acids. The CDR3 bases are TGCGCCAGCAGCCTAAATACAGGGCTGGGCTATGGCTACACCTTC. Its protein is CASSLNTGLGYGYTF.

A few counts support this clone. The chain links TRBV19 to TRBJ2-7, with TRBD1 matching 8 bases. The junction had 11 bases not matched to a gene; V was cut back by 0 bases and J by 7 bases. Germline lookup yields CDR1 LNHDA and CDR2 SQIVND (reference sequence). CDR3 size: 16 residues. The CDR3 nucleotides are TGTGCCAGTAGTATAGACGGGACAGGTTTGTTCCGGGAGCAGTACTTC. Protein sequence: CASSIDGTGLFREQYF.

The CDR3 DNA follows: TGCGCCAGCAGCTTGGCCGCGGGATGGGGCACCGGGGAGCTGTTTTTT. It is translated as CASSLAAGWGTGELFF. The V call is TRBV5-1, the J call TRBJ2-2, with D perhaps TRBD2 (6 bases). Looked up from germline, CDR1 is SGHRS and CDR2 is YFSETQ. V dropped 0 bases and J dropped 4 bases, with 13 bases sitting between them. CDR3 length: 16 amino acids.

Sample share makes this clone medium-sized. The CDR3 region has the DNA TGTGCCAGCAGCGTAAGCCAGGTGAACACTGAAGCTTTCTTT. This translates into CASSVSQVNTEAFF. V and J are TRBV9 and TRBJ1-1; D is ambiguous. The CDR3 length is 14 residues. V was cut by 1 base and J by 0 bases, with 7 bases left in between. CDR1 and CDR2 from the germline V gene are SGDLS and YYNGEE.

The chain links TRBV11-3 to TRBJ2-7; D gene uncertain. This CDR3 region has 16 residues. Germline V gene lookup returns CDR1 SGHNT and CDR2 YENEEA. Trimming cost V 2 bases and J 1 base, with 15 bases left between them. Written as DNA, the CDR3 is TGTGCCAGCAGCTTACCTCTCGGCGGCCGGTCCTACGAGCAGTACTTC. Protein product: CASSLPLGGRSYEQYF.

The chain carries TRBV19 and TRBJ2-1; TRBD2 agrees at 13 bases. This CDR3 comprises 17 residues. The germline CDR1 and CDR2 sequences are LNHDA and SQIVND (reference sequence). V shed 7 bases and J 6 bases; nucleotides not matched to a gene: 12. The CDR3 sequence is CASTTISGLAGANEQFF. CDR3 bases: TGTGCCAGTACCACAATTTCCGGACTAGCGGGAGCCAATGAGCAGTTCTTC.

This clone turned up a few times. The chain has TRBV19 and TRBJ1-4; D perhaps matches TRBD1 (5 bases). There are 14 residues in the CDR3. From germline, CDR1 is LNHDA and CDR2 SQIVND (reference sequence). Trimming took off 5 bases at V and 6 bases at J, with 13 bases between the two ends. The CDR3 DNA reads TGTGCCAGTAGTCCCGAGGCGGGGGATGAAAAACTGTTTTTT. Its protein is CASSPEAGDEKLFF.

This chain joins TRBV30 and TRBJ1-5, with D tentatively TRBD1 (6 bases). There are 16 residues in the CDR3. Trimming cost V 0 bases and J 1 base, with 13 bases left between them. Germline V gene sequence: CDR1 GTSNPN, CDR2 SVGIG (reference sequence). CDR3 in amino acids: CAWSVRGLESNQPQHF. The CDR3 coding sequence is TGTGCCTGGAGTGTTCGGGGGCTGGAAAGCAATCAGCCCCAGCATTTT.

This chain connects TRBV5-1 to TRBJ1-1; 8 nucleotides align to TRBD1. This CDR3 has 14 residues. Germline CDR1 SGHRS, CDR2 YFSETQ. The trim removed 4 bases at V and 7 bases at J, leaving 9 bases unmatched. The CDR3 is CASSRGQAEDEAFF. CDR3 coding DNA: TGCGCCAGCAGCAGGGGACAGGCCGAGGATGAAGCTTTCTTT.

J is TRBJ1-1 and V is TRBV30, with 8 bases that match TRBD1. The CDR3 runs 14 residues. V lost 4 bases to trimming and J lost 1 base; unmatched junction nucleotides: 5. Germline V gives CDR1 GTSNPN, CDR2 SVGIG (reference sequence). CDR3 sequence (DNA): TGTGCCTGGACGGTCGGACAGGGGAACACTGAAGCTTTCTTT. Its translation: CAWTVGQGNTEAFF.

This clone was recorded only once. The chain recombines TRBV5-1 with TRBJ1-3; tentatively, D is TRBD1 (6 bases). The CDR3 loop spans 15 amino acids. Trimming cost V 0 bases and J 4 bases, with 11 bases left between them. Germline lookup yields CDR1 SGHRS and CDR2 YFSETQ. The CDR3 region is CASSLAGVEGNTIYF. The CDR3 bases are TGCGCCAGCAGCTTGGCAGGGGTGGAAGGAAACACCATATATTTT. Using reference TRBV5-1 and TRBJ1-3 for the parts outside the CDR3, the full variable domain is KAGVTQTPRYLIKTRGQQVTLSCSPISGHRSVSWYQQTPGQGLQFLFEYFSETQRNKGNFPGRFSGRQFSNSRSEMNVSTLELGDSALYLCASSLAGVEGNTIYFGEGSWLTVV.

This clone was detected only a few times. This chain joins TRBV30 and TRBJ1-3; D unresolved. This CDR3 has 14 residues. The germline CDR1 and CDR2 sequences are GTSNPN and SVGIG (reference sequence). V lost 5 bases to trimming and J lost 0 bases, with 11 bases between them. The CDR3 sequence is CAWRTLVSGNTIYF. The CDR3 coding sequence is TGTGCCTGGCGGACCCTCGTCTCTGGAAACACCATATATTTT.

This clone occurred a few times. V usage is TRBV6-8 and J usage is TRBJ1-5, with 7 bases fitting TRBD1. This CDR3 spans 15 amino acids. The J segment lost 0 bases and the V segment lost 8 bases, leaving 7 bases of the junction unmatched. Germline assignment: CDR1 MNHGY and CDR2 SAAAGT. The CDR3 coding sequence is TGTGCCAGCGGATCGGACAGGAGTAGCAATCAGCCCCAGCATTTT. It yields the protein CASGSDRSSNQPQHF.

The chain carries TRBV11-3 and TRBJ1-3; D is uncertain. The CDR3 sequence is 14 residues long. Germline V lookup: CDR1 SGHNT, CDR2 YENEEA. V lost 8 bases and J lost 4, with 15 bases in between. The CDR3 protein is CASSPGGRGNTIYF. In nucleotides, the CDR3 is TGTGCCAGCTCCCCCGGCGGCAGAGGAAACACCATATATTTT. The whole variable domain, filled in from reference TRBV11-3 and TRBJ1-3, reads EAGVVQSPRYKIIEKKQPVAFWCNPISGHNTLYWYLQNLGQGPELLIRYENEEAVDDSQLPKDRFSAERLKGVDSTLKIQPAELGDSAVYLCASSPGGRGNTIYFGEGSWLTVV.

The genes are TRBV9 and TRBJ2-7; 11 bases match TRBD2. Germline CDR1 and CDR2: SGDLS and YYNGEE. CDR3 size: 15 residues. Trimming removed 0 bases from V and 4 bases from J; junction bases left unmatched: 3. The CDR3 sequence is CASSVEGTSGYEQYF. The CDR3 DNA sequence: TGTGCCAGCAGCGTAGAGGGGACTAGCGGATACGAGCAGTACTTC.

This clone was observed a handful of times. The chain couples TRBV9 to TRBJ2-3; D perhaps matches TRBD2 (5 bases). Germline V gives CDR1 SGDLS, CDR2 YYNGEE. This CDR3 has 16 residues. V gave up 6 bases and J gave up 2 bases, with 19 bases separating them. The CDR3 loop is CASTLEHGLTTDTQYF. CDR3 DNA: TGTGCCAGCACCTTAGAGCACGGACTGACCACAGATACGCAGTATTTT.

This clone was observed a few times. The chain employs TRBV14 and TRBJ1-1; 10 bases match TRBD1. The CDR3 is made up of 18 amino acids. Germline CDR1 SGHDN, CDR2 FVKESK. The J segment lost 1 base and the V segment lost 5 bases, leaving 13 bases of the junction unmatched. DNA of the CDR3: TGTGCCAGCAGCTCGCGCGGGACAGGGGTCTCCAAGAACACTGAAGCTTTCTTT. Its protein product is CASSSRGTGVSKNTEAFF.